The T cell receptor (beta chain) under discussion was sequenced for a study of shared clonotypes between healthy human individuals. Germline loops: CDR1 KGHSY, CDR2 FQNENV. The junction had 8 bases not matched to a gene; V was cut back by 0 bases and J by 3 bases. This CDR3 region has 16 residues. The assay was immunoSEQ multiplex PCR, and TCRdb's table has in-frame clones only and misses some. The sample has approximately 710,000 clones; around 91% are singletons. The sample comprised memory CD8+ T cells from PBMCs. Subset denoted: CD45RO+ cells pooled with CCR7-negative TemRA cells. The rearrangement links TRBV16 to TRBJ2-7; 7 bases are a match to TRBD1. The TCR sequence derives from a man aged 18 to 29 in good health. Some clones in this sample may be carry-over from other donors' samples. CDR3 residues: CASSQSGQSKFYEQYF. In DNA form, the CDR3 reads TGTGCCAGCAGCCAATCGGGACAGTCTAAGTTCTACGAGCAGTACTTC. The full variable domain, completed using reference TRBV16 and TRBJ2-7, is GEEVAQTPKHLVRGEGQKAKLYCAPIKGHSYVFWYQQVLKNEFKFLISFQNENVFDETGMPKERFSAKCLPNSPCSLEIQATKLEDSAVYFCASSQSGQSKFYEQYFGPGTRLTVT.